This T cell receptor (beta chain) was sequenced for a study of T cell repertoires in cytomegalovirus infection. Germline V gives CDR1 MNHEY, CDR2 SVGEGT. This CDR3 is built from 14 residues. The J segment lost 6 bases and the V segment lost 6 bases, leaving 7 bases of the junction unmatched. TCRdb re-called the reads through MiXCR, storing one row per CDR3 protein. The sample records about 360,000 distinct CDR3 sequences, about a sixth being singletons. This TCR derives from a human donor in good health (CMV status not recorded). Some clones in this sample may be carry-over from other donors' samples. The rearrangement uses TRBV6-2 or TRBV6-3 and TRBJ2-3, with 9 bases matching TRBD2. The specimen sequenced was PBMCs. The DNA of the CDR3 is TGTGCCAGCAGACCTAGCGGGGCGAAGGATACGCAGTATTTT. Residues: CASRPSGAKDTQYF.